The sample holds a few counts of the clone carrying this TCR beta chain. Its antigen is currently unknown. A read error may produce the germline difference seen at one junction end. Germline-derived CDR1 and CDR2 are SNHLY and FYNNEI. The CDR3 is 8 residues long. Only in-frame clones appear in the TCRdb table, and some are missing; sequencing was by immunoSEQ multiplex PCR. The table shows about 91,000 clones, with less than 95% occurring only once. This sample is part of a study of graft-versus-host responses after intestinal transplantation. V and J are TRBV2 and TRBJ1-2; D remains ambiguous. The sample consisted of unstimulated CD4+ T cells sorted from spleen or lymph node cells, taken before transplant. The sequence was obtained from a human donor who was the organ donor for an intestinal transplant. In nucleotides, the CDR3 is TGTGCCAGCAGTGAACGGGGATTC. It is translated as CASSERGF.